This T cell receptor beta chain was recovered during a study of cytomegalovirus exposure and HLA in healthy donors. Study findings and constraints: In an earlier analysis, in some 540 donors, most V segments appeared productive either ~87% or ~30% of the time.

PCR was performed using 60 Vbeta and 13 Jbeta primers. TCRdb's table, derived via immunoSEQ multiplex PCR, lists solely in-frame clones and lacks some. The profile shows around 200,000 clones, approximately 86% of them singletons. About this clone itself: The antigen remains unidentified.

The TCR comes from a woman aged 25 to 39 in good health and CMV-seronegative. The sample taken for sequencing was PBMCs.

The CDR3 coding sequence is TGTGCCAGTAGTATTCTTCAGGGGAGGGGTACCGGGGAGCTGTTTTTT. Its translation: CASSILQGRGTGELFF. The gene calls are TRBV19 and TRBJ2-2; D is possibly TRBD2 (7 bases). The CDR3 is 16 amino acids. The V gene lost 3 bases and the J gene lost 5 bases, with 16 bases spanning the gap. Germline V gene sequence: CDR1 LNHDA, CDR2 SQIVND (reference sequence).